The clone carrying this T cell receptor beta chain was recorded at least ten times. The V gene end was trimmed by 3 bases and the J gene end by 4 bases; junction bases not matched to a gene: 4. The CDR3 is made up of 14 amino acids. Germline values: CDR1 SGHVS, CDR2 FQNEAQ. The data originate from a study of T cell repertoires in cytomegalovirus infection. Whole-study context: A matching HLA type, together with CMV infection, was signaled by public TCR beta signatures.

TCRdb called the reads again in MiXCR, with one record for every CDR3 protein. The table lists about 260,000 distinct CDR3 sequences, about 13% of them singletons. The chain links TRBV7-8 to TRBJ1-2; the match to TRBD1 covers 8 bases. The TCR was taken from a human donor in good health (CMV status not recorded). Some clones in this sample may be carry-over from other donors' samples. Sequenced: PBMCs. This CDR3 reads CASSLNDRGYGYTF. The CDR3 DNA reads TGTGCCAGCAGCTTGAACGACAGGGGCTATGGCTACACCTTC.